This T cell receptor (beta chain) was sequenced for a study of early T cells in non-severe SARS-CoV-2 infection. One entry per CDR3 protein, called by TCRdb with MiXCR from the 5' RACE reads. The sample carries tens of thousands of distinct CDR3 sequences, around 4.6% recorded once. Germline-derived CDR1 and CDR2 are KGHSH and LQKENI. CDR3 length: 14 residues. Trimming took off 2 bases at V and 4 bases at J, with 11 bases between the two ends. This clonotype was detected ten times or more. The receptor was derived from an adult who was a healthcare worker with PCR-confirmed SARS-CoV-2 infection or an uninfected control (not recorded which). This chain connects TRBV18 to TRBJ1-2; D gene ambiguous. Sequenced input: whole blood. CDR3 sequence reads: CASSPLSGSYGYTF. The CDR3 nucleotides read TGTGCCAGCTCACCATTGTCCGGATCCTATGGCTACACCTTC.